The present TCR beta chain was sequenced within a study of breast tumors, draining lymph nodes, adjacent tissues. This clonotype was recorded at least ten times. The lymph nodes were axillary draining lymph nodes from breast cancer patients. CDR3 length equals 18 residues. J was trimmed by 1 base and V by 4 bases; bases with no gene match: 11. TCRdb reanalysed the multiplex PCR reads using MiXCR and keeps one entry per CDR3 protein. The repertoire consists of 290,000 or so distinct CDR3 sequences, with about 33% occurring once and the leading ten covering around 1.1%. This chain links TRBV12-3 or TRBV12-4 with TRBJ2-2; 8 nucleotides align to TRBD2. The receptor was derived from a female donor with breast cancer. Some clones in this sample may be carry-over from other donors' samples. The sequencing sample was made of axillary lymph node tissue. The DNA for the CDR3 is TGTGCCAGCAGTTCCCCTTGGAGTAGCGGGATGAACACCGGGGAGCTGTTTTTT. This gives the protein CASSSPWSSGMNTGELFF.